This TCR beta chain is from a study of beta chain features in type 1 diabetes (dated 2018 in TCRdb). About the investigation overall: Mean age, gender distribution, total cell number and subset yield were not different between patients and healthy donors. In the study, TCRB repertoires of sorted circulating CD4+ T cell subsets from recently diagnosed type 1 diabetes patients were compared with those of matched healthy donors. Across all samples, around 100 million sorted cells were examined, and cell number per subset correlated strongly with RNA yield. Whereas all 30 or so donors provided naive and central memory subsets, regulatory and stem cell-like memory subsets were isolated from just 8 patients and about eight healthy donors. Broad study findings and their caveats: The naive, central memory and regulatory TCRB repertoires appeared to resemble one another more closely among patients than among healthy donors. A moderate but significant shortening of TCRB CDR3 length was observed in type 1 diabetes patients in all four CD4+ subsets. Because the HLA sub-analyses included only small numbers of individuals, any influence of HLA type on TCRB rearrangement was left unresolved. Because cDNA rather than genomic DNA was sequenced, highly expressing activated cells could have been over-represented, although no difference in activation and CD3 levels was found between groups. Fewer insertions and more nucleotide deletions at VDJ recombination sites were observed in patients with type 1 diabetes, implying thymic rearrangement abnormalities. PCR might favor shorter templates, but patient and control samples were amplified and corrected together, so any skew would affect both groups equally.

A single peripheral blood draw of around 0.11 L on average was collected from each donor into heparinised tubes. A BD FACSAria II was used to sort naive, central memory, regulatory and stem cell-like memory CD4+ T cells with a panel that included CD45RO, CCR7, CD25, CD127, CD95 and CD27. Purity was above 98% for every sorted population. PBMCs were separated immediately by Lymphoprep density gradient centrifugation and were stained directly, without being cultured. So that batch effects would be minimized, each experiment stained and sorted samples in pairs, pairing one healthy donor with one patient. As to this clone: Its antigen is still unknown. Qualities for individual bases were not recorded, and no much larger clone is one base off.

The High Capacity cDNA Reverse Transcription Kit was used to reverse transcribe all of the isolated RNA, meaning that expressed TCRB transcripts were what got sequenced. Naive, central memory and regulatory T cell samples underwent deep immunoSEQ sequencing, averaging about 3.57 million total reads per sample. After sorted cells were lysed in RLT buffer, RNA was extracted with DNase-treated RNeasy Micro or Mini kits, with the choice depending on cell number. Each cell subset was processed separately to prevent cross-contamination, with patient and healthy donor samples processed together. The immunoSEQ multiplex PCR was used to amplify TCRB sequences from cDNA, generating 87-bp fragments that spanned the CDR3 region. Sequencing of the amplicons was performed on the Illumina HiSeq platform. As for the authors' bioinformatics: Synthetic template baselines were used to correct PCR bias computationally, reads within Hamming distance 2 were collapsed together, and singletons that could not be merged were discarded. Reads were aligned to IMGT to assign V, D and J genes, CDR3 length, and insertions or deletions at six rearrangement sites. Within each subset, clonotype counts were normalized to the number of sorted cells before true diversity and Gini coefficients were calculated with the tcR R package. The overlap coefficient, calculated on TCRB nucleotide sequences, was used to measure repertoire sharing. Out-of-frame TCRB sequences from naive cells were analyzed to stand in for the pre-selection repertoire. Entries here come from immuneACCESS through TCRdb and include only in-frame sequences with V and J called. Some clones fail to appear in such tables; in the studies checked, an unresolved V gene covers under half of the shortfall, and the cause of the remainder is unknown. V, J and clone size reflect that table, while D and trimming were determined from the DNA. The sample table records 450,000 to 550,000 clones; approximately 30% of these occur just once. The ten biggest clones cover around 0.065% of the sample.

After removal of 6 bases from V and 2 bases from J, the junction retains 3 bases not matched to a gene. From its cysteine to its phenylalanine, the CDR3 spans 14 amino acids. Left in the record is the CDR3 DNA by itself, 42 bases read in frame from the first base. CDR1 is given as MDHEN and CDR2 as SYDVKM, both from the germline V gene. The clonotype was recovered from a man aged 18 to 30 in good health. Sequenced material: naive CD4+ T cells from blood. In the paper's terms, the cell subset or site label means: true naive CD4+ T cells. The chain was built from TRBV28 and TRBJ2-3; 9 central nucleotides agree with TRBD1. The CDR3 in this case is CASREQGATDTQYF. The DNA sequence follows: TGTGCCAGCAGGGAACAGGGGGCCACAGATACGCAGTATTTT.